This TCR beta chain came from a study of CD8 T cells in Susac syndrome. Random hexamers were used to reverse transcribe an amount of about 0.5 to 1 ug RNA. TCRdb reprocessed the immunoSEQ multiplex PCR reads via MiXCR and lists one record per CDR3 protein. The sample lists some 110,000 distinct CDR3 sequences; 90% to 95% were seen once. This receptor was identified in a human donor with multiple sclerosis. Input material: CD8+ T cells from PBMCs.

The CDR3 loop reads CASSSREGATNEKLFF. CDR3 in DNA: TGTGCCAGCAGTTCGCGAGAGGGAGCAACTAATGAAAAACTGTTTTTT. J is TRBJ1-4 and V is TRBV6-6; D is unresolved. The CDR3 loop spans 16 amino acids. Trimming shortened V by 4 bases and J by 0 bases, and 12 bases separated the two germline ends. Per germline, CDR1 MNHNY and CDR2 SVGAGI (reference sequence).